The T cell receptor (beta chain) described here comes from a study of patients and donors after allogeneic stem cell transplantation. TCRdb used MiXCR to reprocess the RT-PCR reads, holding one entry per CDR3 protein. The data hold 90,000 to 130,000 distinct CDR3 sequences, with less than 45% observed a single time. The table lists this clonotype with a few counts. Trimming took off 6 bases at V and 1 base at J, with 7 bases between the two ends. The CDR3 has 12 residues. Germline V gives CDR1 MNHNY, CDR2 SVGAGI (reference sequence). This sequence originates from a human donor who was either an allogeneic HSCT recipient or a stem cell or donor lymphocyte infusion donor (not recorded which). It is not recorded whose cells these are; they may come from a transplant donor. The sequenced sample consisted of blood, either unsorted or a sorted T cell fraction (not recorded which). V is TRBV6-6 and J is TRBJ2-7; D gene uncertain. The CDR3 protein is CASSKNSYEQYF. CDR3 nucleotide sequence: TGTGCCAGCAGCAAGAATTCCTACGAGCAGTACTTC.